Below, 21 T cell receptor beta chains from the same sample are listed, as sequenced in a study of blood T cell repertoires in COVID-19. The repertoire was sequenced with immunoSEQ multiplex PCR; TCRdb's copy has only in-frame clones and lacks some. The data show roughly 99,000 clones, with 88% seen just once and under 7% held by the top ten. Sequenced input: peripheral blood. These receptors were collected from a man aged 50-60 years with active or convalescent COVID-19.

The V and J genes are TRBV6-5 and TRBJ1-2, with D perhaps matching TRBD1 (5 bases). Trimming removed 0 bases at V and 7 bases at J, with 15 bases between. The CDR3 has 15 residues. The germline gives CDR1 MNHEY, CDR2 SVGAGI. CDR3 sequence: CASSYSKVQGGGYTF. The CDR3 nucleotides are TGTGCCAGCAGTTACTCGAAGGTCCAGGGAGGTGGCTACACCTTC.

This chain links TRBV2 with TRBJ1-2; D may be TRBD1 (6 bases). CDR3 length: 12 amino acids. The germline V gene has CDR1 SNHLY and CDR2 FYNNEI. Deletions cut 6 bases from V and 1 base from J, with 6 bases between. CDR3 coding DNA: TGTGCCAGCAGGGACAGTAACTATGGCTACACCTTC. The encoded protein is CASRDSNYGYTF.

With respect to this clone: A junction boundary mismatches the germline segment, possibly from a read error. The chain links TRBV11-3 to TRBJ1-1; weak D call: TRBD1 (6 bases). Per germline, CDR1 SGHNT and CDR2 YENEEA. CDR3 length equals 20 residues. CDR3 nucleotides: TGTGCCGGCAGCGCGCGACAGGCCCGAGGGCTAGGGACGGAGAACACTGAAGCTTTCTTT. This codes for CAGSARQARGLGTENTEAFF.

The chain employs TRBV2 and TRBJ2-1; 7 bases are shared with TRBD2. This CDR3 region has 13 residues. J lost 7 bases, V lost 7 bases, and 7 bases had no gene match. From germline, CDR1 is SNHLY and CDR2 FYNNEI. The CDR3 loop is CASTRTSINEQFF. The CDR3 region has the DNA TGTGCCAGCACCCGGACTAGTATAAATGAGCAGTTCTTC.

This chain connects TRBV19 to TRBJ2-7, with TRBD2 matching 13 bases. The CDR3 is 17 amino acids. V shed 3 bases and J 5 bases; nucleotides not matched to a gene: 10. CDR1 is LNHDA, CDR2 SQIVND, per germline (reference sequence). The CDR3 nucleotides read TGTGCCAGTAGTATTGGGGGGACTAGCGGGGAGTTCCACGAGCAGTACTTC. It yields the protein CASSIGGTSGEFHEQYF.

This clone turned up a few times. The chain recombines TRBV28 with TRBJ1-1; a possible D gene is TRBD1 (6 bases). Germline V lookup: CDR1 MDHEN, CDR2 SYDVKM. The CDR3 runs to 17 residues. V lost 6 bases and J 0 bases, leaving 20 bases between the germline ends. The CDR3 is CASRPLAGASLNTEAFF. The CDR3 DNA sequence: TGTGCCAGCAGACCGCTGGCAGGGGCCAGTTTGAACACTGAAGCTTTCTTT.

The gene calls are TRBV15 and TRBJ2-7; TRBD1 is a possible D gene (5 bases). Trimming took 0 bases from V and 6 from J, leaving 12 bases between them. Germline CDR1 LNHNV, CDR2 YYDKDF (reference sequence). This CDR3 region has 14 residues. The chain's CDR3 is CATSREQGLGEQYF. CDR3 DNA sequence: TGTGCCACCAGCAGAGAGCAGGGTTTGGGCGAGCAGTACTTC.

The chain has TRBV28 and TRBJ2-1; 9 nucleotides align to TRBD1. The CDR3 covers 15 residues. Germline CDR1 reads MDHEN; CDR2 reads SYDVKM. V shed 5 bases, J shed 5 bases, and the junction held 7 bases outside the gene matches. CDR3 coding DNA: TGTGCCAGCAGTCTACAGGGGGCCGGCGACAATGAGCAGTTCTTC. Protein sequence: CASSLQGAGDNEQFF.

The gene calls are TRBV19 and TRBJ1-2, with unresolved D. The germline V gene encodes CDR1 LNHDA and CDR2 SQIVND (reference sequence). The V and J ends lost 5 bases and 8 bases respectively, with 21 bases between them. This CDR3 spans 15 amino acids. CDR3 sequence: CASSDSRTPPGGYTF. CDR3 nucleotides: TGTGCCAGTAGTGACTCCAGGACCCCGCCGGGAGGCTACACCTTC.

The rearrangement links TRBV5-4 to TRBJ2-1; 8 bases agree with TRBD2. Germline V lookup: CDR1 SGHNT, CDR2 YYREEE (reference sequence). V was clipped by 3 bases and J by 7 bases; unmatched bases: 6. The CDR3 runs 14 residues. The CDR3 DNA reads as TGTGCCAGCAGCTCCAGGACTAGCATTAATGAGCAGTTCTTC. This codes for CASSSRTSINEQFF.

The gene calls are TRBV9 and TRBJ2-5; 8 bases line up with TRBD2. With V trimmed by 4 bases and J by 5 bases, 22 bases remained unmatched. Per germline, CDR1 SGDLS and CDR2 YYNGEE. There are 19 residues in the CDR3. CDR3 coding DNA: TGTGCCAGCAGCTCCCGGGCTCCGTTTGGAGCGGGAGCTGGGGAGACCCAGTACTTC. It codes for CASSSRAPFGAGAGETQYF.

V usage is TRBV5-1 and J usage is TRBJ1-2, with a tentative D call TRBD1 (5 bases). The CDR3 has 15 amino acids. The germline gives CDR1 SGHRS, CDR2 YFSETQ. V shed 1 base and J shed 2 bases, with 12 bases lying between them. The DNA for the CDR3 is TGCGCCAGCAGCTTGTCCAGGGAACGGAACTATGGCTACACCTTC. This gives the protein CASSLSRERNYGYTF. Using reference TRBV5-1 and TRBJ1-2 for the parts outside the CDR3, the full variable domain is KAGVTQTPRYLIKTRGQQVTLSCSPISGHRSVSWYQQTPGQGLQFLFEYFSETQRNKGNFPGRFSGRQFSNSRSEMNVSTLELGDSALYLCASSLSRERNYGYTFGSGTRLTVV.

The genes are TRBV6-5 and TRBJ2-6; a possible D gene is TRBD1 (5 bases). The CDR3 sequence is 14 residues long. V lost 9 bases and J 0 bases, leaving 9 bases between the germline ends. The germline CDR1 and CDR2 sequences are MNHEY and SVGAGI. This CDR3 is CASGALSGANVLTF. In DNA form, the CDR3 reads TGTGCCAGTGGGGCCCTCTCTGGGGCCAACGTCCTGACTTTC.

The J gene is TRBJ2-1, the V gene TRBV6-5; D is ambiguous. The length of the CDR3 is 13 residues. With 7 bases removed from V and 0 bases from J, the gap between germline ends came to 7 bases. The V gene's germline CDR1 is MNHEY and CDR2 SVGAGI. CDR3 DNA: TGTGCCAGCACGGTTAGCTCCTACAATGAGCAGTTCTTC. Protein: CASTVSSYNEQFF.

In this sample, this clone turned up once. The chain couples TRBV5-1 to TRBJ1-3; 7 nucleotides align to TRBD1. With V trimmed by 4 bases and J by 4 bases, 8 bases remained unmatched. The germline CDR1 and CDR2 sequences are SGHRS and YFSETQ. The CDR3 runs to 15 residues. As DNA, the CDR3 is TGCGCCAGCAGCGCCGAGGGGGCTCTGGGAAACACCATATATTTT. It yields the protein CASSAEGALGNTIYF.

This rearrangement joins TRBV7-2 to TRBJ2-7; D possibly corresponds to TRBD2 (6 bases). CDR1 and CDR2 (germline): SGHTA, FQGNSA. V was cut by 5 bases and J by 7 bases, with 18 bases left in between. This CDR3 has 14 amino acids. The CDR3 here is CASSPSAWDREQYF. As DNA, the CDR3 is TGTGCCAGCAGCCCTAGCGCTTGGGATCGAGAGCAGTACTTC.

The chain uses TRBV15 and TRBJ1-1; D ambiguous. The CDR3 spans 15 residues. Trimming shortened V by 0 bases and J by 0 bases, and 8 bases separated the two germline ends. From germline, CDR1 is LNHNV and CDR2 YYDKDF (reference sequence). The CDR3 loop reads CATSRDHTVNTEAFF. CDR3 bases: TGTGCCACCAGCAGAGATCATACGGTGAACACTGAAGCTTTCTTT. Full variable domain (outside the CDR3, taken from reference TRBV15 and TRBJ1-1): DAMVIQNPRYQVTQFGKPVTLSCSQTLNHNVMYWYQQKSSQAPKLLFHYYDKDFNNEADTPDNFQSRRPNTSFCFLDIRSPGLGDTAMYLCATSRDHTVNTEAFFGQGTRLTVV.

The V call is TRBV7-2, the J call TRBJ2-5, with a possible D match to TRBD1 (5 bases). The CDR3 has 14 residues. Trimming removed 1 base at V and 1 base at J, with 7 bases between. The germline gives CDR1 SGHTA, CDR2 FQGNSA. CDR3 DNA sequence: TGTGCCAGCAGCTTAGACAGGACCCAAGAGACCCAGTACTTC. Its protein product is CASSLDRTQETQYF.

The genes are TRBV7-2 and TRBJ2-3; weak D call: TRBD2 (6 bases). Germline V lookup: CDR1 SGHTA, CDR2 FQGNSA. The V and J ends lost 0 bases and 15 bases respectively, with 16 bases between them. This CDR3 is 13 amino acids long. CDR3 in amino acids: CASSLALAGRFYF. The CDR3 nucleotides read TGTGCCAGCAGCTTAGCGCTGGCGGGACGGTTTTATTTT.

The V and J genes are TRBV7-9 and TRBJ2-1, with 10 bases identical to TRBD2. J was trimmed by 9 bases and V by 0 bases; bases with no gene match: 5. Germline V gene data show CDR1 as SEHNR and CDR2 as FQNEAQ (reference sequence). The CDR3 is 15 amino acids. The CDR3 DNA sequence: TGTGCCAGCAGCTTAGCGCTAGCGGGAGTGGGTGAGCAGTTCTTC. Its protein is CASSLALAGVGEQFF.

The chain employs TRBV7-8 and TRBJ2-5; D is possibly TRBD1 or TRBD2 (5 bases each). Deletions cut 5 bases from V and 2 bases from J, with 15 bases between. The CDR3 extends over 15 amino acids. CDR1 is SGHVS and CDR2 is FQNEAQ in the germline V gene. CDR3 loop: CASSRGVRQQETQYF. The CDR3 DNA reads TGTGCCAGCAGCCGGGGTGTCCGACAGCAAGAGACCCAGTACTTC.